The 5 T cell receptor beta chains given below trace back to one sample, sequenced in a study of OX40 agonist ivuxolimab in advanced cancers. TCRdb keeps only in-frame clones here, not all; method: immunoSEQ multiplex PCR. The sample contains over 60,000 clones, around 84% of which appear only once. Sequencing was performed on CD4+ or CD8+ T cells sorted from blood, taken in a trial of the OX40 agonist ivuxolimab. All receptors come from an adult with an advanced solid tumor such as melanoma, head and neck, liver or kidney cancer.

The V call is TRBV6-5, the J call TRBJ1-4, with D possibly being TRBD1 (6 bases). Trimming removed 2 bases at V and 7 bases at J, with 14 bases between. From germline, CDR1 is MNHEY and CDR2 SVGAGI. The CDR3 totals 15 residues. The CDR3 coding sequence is TGTGCCAGCAGTTACGAAACAGGGTATGGTGAAAAACTGTTTTTT. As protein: CASSYETGYGEKLFF.

The CDR3 coding sequence is TGTGCCAGCAGTGGATTGGGGACAGGGGGCAGTGCCGGGGAGCTGTTTTTT. As protein: CASSGLGTGGSAGELFF. This sequence joins TRBV2 and TRBJ2-2, with TRBD1 matching 12 bases. J lost 6 bases, V lost 4 bases, and 9 bases had no gene match. The germline gives CDR1 SNHLY, CDR2 FYNNEI. This CDR3 comprises 17 residues. The complete variable domain, with remaining parts taken from reference TRBV2 and TRBJ2-2, reads EPEVTQTPSHQVTQMGQEVILRCVPISNHLYFYWYRQILGQKVEFLVSFYNNEISEKSEIFDDQFSVERPDGSNFTLKIRSTKLEDSAMYFCASSGLGTGGSAGELFFGEGSRLTVL.

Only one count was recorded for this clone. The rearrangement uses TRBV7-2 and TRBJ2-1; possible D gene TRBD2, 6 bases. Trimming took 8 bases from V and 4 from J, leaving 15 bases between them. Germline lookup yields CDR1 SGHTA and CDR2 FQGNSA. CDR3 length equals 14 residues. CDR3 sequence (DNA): TGTGCCAGCGTCGGGGGATTAGGGTACAATGAGCAGTTCTTC. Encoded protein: CASVGGLGYNEQFF.

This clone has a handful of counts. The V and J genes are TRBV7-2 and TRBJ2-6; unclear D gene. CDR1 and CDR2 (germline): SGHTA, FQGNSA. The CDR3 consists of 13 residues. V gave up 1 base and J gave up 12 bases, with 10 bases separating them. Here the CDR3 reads CASSLGRTGVLTF. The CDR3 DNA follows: TGTGCCAGCAGCTTAGGTCGAACGGGCGTCCTGACTTTC.

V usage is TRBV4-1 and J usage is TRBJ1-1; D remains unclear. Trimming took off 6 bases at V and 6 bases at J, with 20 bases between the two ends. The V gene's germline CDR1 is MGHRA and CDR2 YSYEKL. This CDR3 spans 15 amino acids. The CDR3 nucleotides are TGCGCCAGCAGACCGATGGGGAGGCCATTGGCTGAAGCTTTCTTT. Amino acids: CASRPMGRPLAEAFF.